Listed here are 9 T cell receptor beta chains from one sample, sequenced in a study of blood T cell repertoires in COVID-19. Libraries were prepared by immunoSEQ multiplex PCR; TCRdb keeps only in-frame clonotypes and omits some of them. The sample consists of 150,000 to 200,000 clones, over 80% of them appearing once. Sequenced sample: peripheral blood. The receptor set was obtained from a man younger than 40 with COVID-19, enrolled during active disease.

This clone was seen a handful of times. The chain has TRBV19 and TRBJ1-5; a possible D gene is TRBD1 (6 bases). Germline V gene lookup returns CDR1 LNHDA and CDR2 SQIVND (reference sequence). There are 15 residues in the CDR3. Trimming cost V 2 bases and J 2 bases, with 10 bases left between them. CDR3: CASSISPGGNQPQHF. CDR3 sequence (DNA): TGTGCCAGTAGTATAAGTCCAGGGGGCAATCAGCCCCAGCATTTT.

V is TRBV10-3 and J is TRBJ2-3; possible D gene TRBD2, 7 bases. CDR3 length: 14 residues. CDR1 is ENHRY and CDR2 is SYGVKD in the germline V gene. V was clipped by 6 bases and J by 1 base, with 11 bases between them. This CDR3 reads CAIRQGGGTDTQYF. The CDR3 DNA reads as TGTGCCATCAGACAGGGAGGGGGCACAGATACGCAGTATTTT.

CDR3 residues: CASSLGLGETQYF. CDR3 coding DNA: TGTGCCAGCAGCTTAGGTCTCGGGGAGACCCAGTACTTC. The rearrangement links TRBV11-2 to TRBJ2-5; D gene uncertain. Per germline, CDR1 SGHAT and CDR2 FQNNGV. V shed 1 base and J shed 5 bases, with 8 bases lying between them. The CDR3 is 13 residues long.

The chain recombines TRBV29-1 with TRBJ2-1; D is unclear. The CDR3 sequence is 16 residues long. CDR1 and CDR2 from the germline V gene are SQVTM and ANQGSEA. V shed 4 bases and J shed 4 bases, with 20 bases lying between them. This chain's CDR3 is CSVVFYFEPQYNEQFF. In nucleotides, the CDR3 is TGCAGCGTTGTTTTCTACTTTGAGCCCCAATACAATGAGCAGTTCTTC.

The gene calls are TRBV4-1 and TRBJ1-5; 7 bases align to TRBD1. Germline V gene lookup returns CDR1 MGHRA and CDR2 YSYEKL. The CDR3 is 14 amino acids. Losses at the gene ends were 2 bases for V and 4 bases for J; bases not matched to a gene: 2. CDR3 sequence: CASSQQGGNQPQHF. The DNA of the CDR3 is TGCGCCAGCAGCCAACAGGGGGGAAATCAGCCCCAGCATTTT.

This chain connects TRBV7-9 to TRBJ2-1; 7 nucleotides agree with TRBD1. The ends lost 8 bases at V and 2 bases at J; junction bases unmatched: 9. The V gene's germline CDR1 is SEHNR and CDR2 FQNEAQ (reference sequence). This CDR3 spans 15 amino acids. The CDR3 DNA sequence: TGTGCCAGCGGTTGGAACAGGGGTACCTACAATGAGCAGTTCTTC. It encodes CASGWNRGTYNEQFF.

The chain employs TRBV7-9 and TRBJ2-1; D might be TRBD2 (7 bases). Trimming left V 5 bases short and J 3 bases short, with 17 bases between. The germline gives CDR1 SEHNR, CDR2 FQNEAQ (reference sequence). This CDR3 comprises 16 residues. The CDR3 DNA is TGTGCCAGCAGCCCGACGGCCGGGGGGCGCTACAATGAGCAGTTCTTC. Translated: CASSPTAGGRYNEQFF.

V and J are TRBV28 and TRBJ1-2; D not certain. The CDR3 is 12 amino acids. Per the germline V gene, CDR1 is MDHEN and CDR2 is SYDVKM. V lost 3 bases and J 4 bases, leaving 6 bases between the germline ends. The CDR3 protein is CASSLVGYGYTF. CDR3 coding DNA: TGTGCCAGCAGTTTGGTCGGCTATGGCTACACCTTC.

This CDR3 is CASSFDRNYGYTF. In nucleotides, the CDR3 is TGTGCCAGCAGCTTCGACAGAAACTATGGCTACACCTTC. V and J are TRBV7-2 and TRBJ1-2; TRBD1 is a possible D gene (5 bases). With 3 bases removed from V and 2 bases from J, the gap between germline ends came to 7 bases. Germline CDR1 reads SGHTA; CDR2 reads FQGNSA. The CDR3 is 13 residues long.